The rows below give T cell receptor beta chains drawn from one sample of a study of Ad26.COV2.S vaccination and SARS-CoV-2 variants. This table comes from immunoSEQ multiplex PCR, and its TCRdb copy is limited to in-frame clones, with some not included. Counted here are a few hundred thousand clones, 83% occurring once; the ten biggest clones make up around 7.3%. The sample here was peripheral blood, taken in a trial of Ad26.COV2.S vaccine versus placebo. The receptor source for this set is a person between 18 and 60 years old who received the Ad26.COV2.S COVID-19 vaccine or a placebo. Both conserved end residues are part of each CDR3. The D gene is left open where the match is weak. Size is stated for part of the rows, as once, few or many counts, or as a class when the clone is expanded.

CDR3nt	CDR3aa	abundance	v_gene	j_gene	d_gene
TGCGCCAGCAGCTTGGCCTGGGGGAATAGTGGAAAACTGTTTTTT	CASSLAWGNSGKLFF	.	TRBV5-1	TRBJ1-4	.
TGTGCCAGCAGCCCCGGGACATCCTATGCCTTGCGGCCCCAGCATTTT	CASSPGTSYALRPQHF	.	TRBV2	TRBJ1-5	.
TGTGCCAGCTCACTACTAGGATACAATGAGCAGTTCTTC	CASSLLGYNEQFF	once	TRBV18	TRBJ2-1	.
TGTGCCAGCAGTTTCCGACTCCAACCAGAAGCTTTCTTT	CASSFRLQPEAFF	.	TRBV12-3/TRBV12-4	TRBJ1-1	.
TGTGCCAGCAGCTTAACGTCTGGACTTGGCAACGAGCAGTACTTC	CASSLTSGLGNEQYF	.	TRBV7-3	TRBJ2-7	.
TGTGCCAGCAGCTTAGGCGCCGGGGCCAACGTCCTGACTTTC	CASSLGAGANVLTF	.	TRBV7-3	TRBJ2-6	.
TGTGCCAGCAGTCCTCTAGCGGGGGGCGCGAACACCGGGGAGCTGTTTTTT	CASSPLAGGANTGELFF	.	TRBV6-6	TRBJ2-2	TRBD2
TGTGCCAGCAGACCGGACGTCCAACGAAGAGAGACCCAGTACTTC	CASRPDVQRRETQYF	.	TRBV6-5	TRBJ2-5	.
TGTGCCAGCAGCGTTACAGGGGATGAAGCTTTCTTT	CASSVTGDEAFF	.	TRBV9	TRBJ1-1	TRBD1
TGTGCTAGTGGTTTGGTAACGGTAGGGAATAGCGGGAGGGTCGTCTCCTACGAGCAGTACTTC	CASGLVTVGNSGRVVSYEQYF	.	TRBV12-5	TRBJ2-7	TRBD2
TGTGCCAGCAGCTTAAACCGCAAAGATACGCAGTATTTT	CASSLNRKDTQYF	.	TRBV7-2	TRBJ2-3	.
TGTGCCAGCAGTTCCATTTCCTTAGTGAAGCAGTACTTC	CASSSISLVKQYF	.	TRBV6-5	TRBJ2-7	.
TGTGCCAGTAGTTCGGCCGGGACAGGGGAGGGCGAGCAGTACTTC	CASSSAGTGEGEQYF	once	TRBV19	TRBJ2-7	TRBD1
TGTGCCAGTAGTATAGGGACGGGTTACAATGAGCAGTTCTTC	CASSIGTGYNEQFF	.	TRBV19	TRBJ2-1	.
TGTGCCAGCAGCTTTTCGGTAGGGGCCCACAGAGGCTACACCTTC	CASSFSVGAHRGYTF	.	TRBV13	TRBJ1-2	.
TGTGCCAGCAGCCAAGATTGGAACGAGGCTAGCGGTAGCACAGATACGCAGTATTTT	CASSQDWNEASGSTDTQYF	.	TRBV3-1/TRBV3-2	TRBJ2-3	TRBD2